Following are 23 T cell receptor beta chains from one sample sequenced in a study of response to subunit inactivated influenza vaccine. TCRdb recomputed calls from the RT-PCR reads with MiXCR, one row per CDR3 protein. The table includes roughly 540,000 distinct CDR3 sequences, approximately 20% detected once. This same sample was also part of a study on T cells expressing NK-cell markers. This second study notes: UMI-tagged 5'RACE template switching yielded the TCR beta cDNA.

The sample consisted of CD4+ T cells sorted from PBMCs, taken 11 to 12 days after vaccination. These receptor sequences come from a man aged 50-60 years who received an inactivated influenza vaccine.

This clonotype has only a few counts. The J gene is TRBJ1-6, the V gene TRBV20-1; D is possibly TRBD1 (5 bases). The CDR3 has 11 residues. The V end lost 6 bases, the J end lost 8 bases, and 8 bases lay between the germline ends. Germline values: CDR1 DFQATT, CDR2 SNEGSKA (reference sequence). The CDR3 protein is CSARDHSPLHF. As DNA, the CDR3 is TGCAGTGCAAGGGACCATTCACCCCTCCACTTT.

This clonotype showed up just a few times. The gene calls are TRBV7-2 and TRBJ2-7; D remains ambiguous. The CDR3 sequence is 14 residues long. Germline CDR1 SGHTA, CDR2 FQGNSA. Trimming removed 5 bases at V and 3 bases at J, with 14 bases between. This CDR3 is CASSPNMGGYEQYF. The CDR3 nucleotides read TGTGCCAGCAGCCCGAACATGGGCGGCTACGAGCAGTACTTC.

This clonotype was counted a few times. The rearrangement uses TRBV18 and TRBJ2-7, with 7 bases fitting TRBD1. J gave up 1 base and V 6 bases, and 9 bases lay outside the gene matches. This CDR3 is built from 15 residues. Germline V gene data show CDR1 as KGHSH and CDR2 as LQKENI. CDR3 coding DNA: TGTGCCAGCTCCCGACGGGACAGATATTCCTACGAGCAGTACTTC. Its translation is CASSRRDRYSYEQYF. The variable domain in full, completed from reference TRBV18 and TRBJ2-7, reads NAGVMQNPRHLVRRRGQEARLRCSPMKGHSHVYWYRQLPEEGLKFMVYLQKENIIDESGMPKERFSAEFPKEGPSILRIQQVVRGDSAAYFCASSRRDRYSYEQYFGPGTRLTVT.

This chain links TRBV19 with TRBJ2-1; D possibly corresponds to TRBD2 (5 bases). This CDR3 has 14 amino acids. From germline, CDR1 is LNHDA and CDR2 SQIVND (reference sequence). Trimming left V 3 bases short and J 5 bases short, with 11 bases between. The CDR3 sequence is CASSISLADNEQFF. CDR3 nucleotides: TGTGCCAGTAGTATCTCGCTAGCAGACAATGAGCAGTTCTTC. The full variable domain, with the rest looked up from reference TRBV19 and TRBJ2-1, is DGGITQSPKYLFRKEGQNVTLSCEQNLNHDAMYWYRQDPGQGLRLIYYSQIVNDFQKGDIAEGYSVSREKKESFPLTVTSAQKNPTAFYLCASSISLADNEQFFGPGTRLTVL.

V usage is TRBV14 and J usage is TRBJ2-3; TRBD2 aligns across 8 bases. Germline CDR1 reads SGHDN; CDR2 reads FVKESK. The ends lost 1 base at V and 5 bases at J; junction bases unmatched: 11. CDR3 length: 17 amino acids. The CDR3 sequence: CASSQVDNGRAKDTQYF. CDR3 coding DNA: TGTGCCAGCAGCCAAGTTGACAACGGGAGGGCCAAAGATACGCAGTATTTT.

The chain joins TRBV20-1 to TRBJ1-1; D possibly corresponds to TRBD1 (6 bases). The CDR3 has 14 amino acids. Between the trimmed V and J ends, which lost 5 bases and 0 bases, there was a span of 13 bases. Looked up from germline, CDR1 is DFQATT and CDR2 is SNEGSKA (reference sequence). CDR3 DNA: TGCAGTGCTGCTCGGGGACAATTGAACACTGAAGCTTTCTTT. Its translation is CSAARGQLNTEAFF.

CDR3: CASSSEGGPLGTQYF. DNA of the CDR3: TGTGCCAGCAGTTCCGAAGGGGGGCCGCTTGGTACGCAGTATTTT. The chain carries TRBV12-3 or TRBV12-4 and TRBJ2-3, with D possibly called TRBD1 or TRBD2 (6 bases each). This CDR3 has 15 amino acids. V was pared by 4 bases and J by 8 bases, with 19 bases between.

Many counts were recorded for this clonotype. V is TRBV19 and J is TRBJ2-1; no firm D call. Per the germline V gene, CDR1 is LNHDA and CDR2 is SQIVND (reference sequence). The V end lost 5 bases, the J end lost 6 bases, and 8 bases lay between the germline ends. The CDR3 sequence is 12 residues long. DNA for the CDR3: TGTGCCAGTAGTTCGCTGGTCAATGAGCAGTTCTTC. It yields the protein CASSSLVNEQFF. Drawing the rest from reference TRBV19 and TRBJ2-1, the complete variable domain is DGGITQSPKYLFRKEGQNVTLSCEQNLNHDAMYWYRQDPGQGLRLIYYSQIVNDFQKGDIAEGYSVSREKKESFPLTVTSAQKNPTAFYLCASSSLVNEQFFGPGTRLTVL.

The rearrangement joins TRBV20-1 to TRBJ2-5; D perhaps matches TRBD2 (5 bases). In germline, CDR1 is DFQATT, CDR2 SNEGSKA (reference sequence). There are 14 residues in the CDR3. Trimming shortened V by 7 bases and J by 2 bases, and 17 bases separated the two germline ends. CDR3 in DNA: TGCAGTGTAGTTTTGTTCCTAGCTCAAGAGACCCAGTACTTC. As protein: CSVVLFLAQETQYF.

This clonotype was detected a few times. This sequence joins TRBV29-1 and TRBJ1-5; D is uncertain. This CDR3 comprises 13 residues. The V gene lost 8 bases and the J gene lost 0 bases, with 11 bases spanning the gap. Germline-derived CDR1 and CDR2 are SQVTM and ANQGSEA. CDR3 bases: TGCAGCTACAGAGAAAATAGCAATCAGCCCCAGCATTTT. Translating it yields CSYRENSNQPQHF.

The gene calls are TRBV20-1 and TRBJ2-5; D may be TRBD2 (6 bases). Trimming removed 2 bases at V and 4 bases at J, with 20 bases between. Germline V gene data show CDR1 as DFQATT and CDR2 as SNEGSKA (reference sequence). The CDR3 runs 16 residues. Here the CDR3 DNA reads TGCAGTGCTAGAAAGTGGCGGGGAGCCGGGGGAGAGACCCAGTACTTC. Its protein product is CSARKWRGAGGETQYF.

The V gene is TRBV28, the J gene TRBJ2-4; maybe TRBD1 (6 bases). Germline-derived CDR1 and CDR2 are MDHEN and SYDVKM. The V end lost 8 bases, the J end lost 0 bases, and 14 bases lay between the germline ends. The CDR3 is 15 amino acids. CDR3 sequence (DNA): TGTGCCAGCGGATTGGACAGTTCAGCCAAAAACATTCAGTACTTC. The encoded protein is CASGLDSSAKNIQYF.

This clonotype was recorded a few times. CDR3 in DNA: TGTGCCAGCAGCCAGAGGGCCGAGCAGTACTTC. This codes for CASSQRAEQYF. The V and J genes are TRBV28 and TRBJ2-7; D might be TRBD2 (5 bases). V was trimmed by 6 bases and J by 6 bases, leaving 9 bases between them. Germline V CDR1 and CDR2: MDHEN, SYDVKM. This CDR3 spans 11 amino acids.

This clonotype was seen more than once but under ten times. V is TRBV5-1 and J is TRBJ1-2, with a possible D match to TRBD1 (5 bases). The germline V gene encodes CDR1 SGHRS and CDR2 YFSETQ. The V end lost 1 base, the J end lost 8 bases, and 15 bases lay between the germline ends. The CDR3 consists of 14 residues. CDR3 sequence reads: CASSLWTLSGGYTF. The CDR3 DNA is TGCGCCAGCAGCTTGTGGACACTTTCGGGCGGCTACACCTTC.

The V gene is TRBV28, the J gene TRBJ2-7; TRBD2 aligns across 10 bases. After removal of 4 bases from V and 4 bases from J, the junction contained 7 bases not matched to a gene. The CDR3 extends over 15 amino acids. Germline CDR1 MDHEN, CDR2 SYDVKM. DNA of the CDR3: TGTGCCAGCAGTTCGTCAGCGGGAGGGCGGTACGAGCAGTACTTC. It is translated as CASSSSAGGRYEQYF.

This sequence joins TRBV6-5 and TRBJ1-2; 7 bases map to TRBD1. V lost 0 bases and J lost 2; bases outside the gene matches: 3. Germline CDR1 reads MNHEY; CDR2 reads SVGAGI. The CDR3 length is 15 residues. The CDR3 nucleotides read TGTGCCAGCAGTTACTCATCGGGACAGAACTATGGCTACACCTTC. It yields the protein CASSYSSGQNYGYTF.

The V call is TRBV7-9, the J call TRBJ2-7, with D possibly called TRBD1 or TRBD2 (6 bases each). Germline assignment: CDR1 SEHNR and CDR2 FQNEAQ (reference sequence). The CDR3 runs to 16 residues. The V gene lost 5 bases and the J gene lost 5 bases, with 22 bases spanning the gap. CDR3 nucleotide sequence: TGTGCCAGCAGCGACCGGATGGAGGCCGGGGGCGACGAGCAGTACTTC. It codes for CASSDRMEAGGDEQYF.

CDR3: CAWTLDLVSGANVLTF. The CDR3 region has the DNA TGTGCCTGGACGCTGGACCTCGTCTCTGGGGCCAACGTCCTGACTTTC. This chain uses TRBV30 with TRBJ2-6; D ambiguous. This CDR3 has 16 amino acids. The V and J ends lost 4 bases and 0 bases respectively, with 13 bases between them. The germline CDR1 and CDR2 sequences are GTSNPN and SVGIG (reference sequence).

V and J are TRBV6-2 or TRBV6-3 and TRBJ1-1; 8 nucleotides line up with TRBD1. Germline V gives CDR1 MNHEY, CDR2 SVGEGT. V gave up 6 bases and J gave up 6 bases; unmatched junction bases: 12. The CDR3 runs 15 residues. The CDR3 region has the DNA TGTGCCAGCAGGTGGACAGGGCGAGCGGGATCTGAAGCTTTCTTT. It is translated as CASRWTGRAGSEAFF.

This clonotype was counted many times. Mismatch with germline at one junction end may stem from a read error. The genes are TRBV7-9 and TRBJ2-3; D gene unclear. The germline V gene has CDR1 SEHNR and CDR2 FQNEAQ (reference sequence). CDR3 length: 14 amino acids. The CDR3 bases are TGCGCCAGCAGCTTGGTCCAGTCCACAGATACGCAGTATTTT. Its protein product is CASSLVQSTDTQYF.

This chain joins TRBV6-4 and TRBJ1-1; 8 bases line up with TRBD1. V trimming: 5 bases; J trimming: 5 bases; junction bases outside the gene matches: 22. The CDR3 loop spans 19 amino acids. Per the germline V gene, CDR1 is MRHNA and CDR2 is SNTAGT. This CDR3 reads CASSHLTSLADRGGTEAFF. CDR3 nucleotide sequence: TGTGCCAGCAGTCACCTAACCAGTCTGGCTGACAGGGGAGGGACTGAAGCTTTCTTT.

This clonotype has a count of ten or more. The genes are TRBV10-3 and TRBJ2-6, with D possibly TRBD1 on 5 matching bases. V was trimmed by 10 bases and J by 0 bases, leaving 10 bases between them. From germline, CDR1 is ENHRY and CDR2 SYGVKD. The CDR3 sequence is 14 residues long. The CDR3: CATRQSSGANVLTF. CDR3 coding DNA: TGTGCCACACGACAGAGCTCTGGGGCCAACGTCCTGACTTTC.

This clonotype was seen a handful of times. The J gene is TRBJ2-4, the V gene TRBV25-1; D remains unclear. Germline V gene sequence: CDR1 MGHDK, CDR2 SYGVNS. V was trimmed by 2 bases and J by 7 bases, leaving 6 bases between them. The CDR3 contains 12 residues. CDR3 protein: CASSEGRNIQYF. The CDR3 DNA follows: TGTGCCAGCAGTGAAGGGCGGAACATTCAGTACTTC.